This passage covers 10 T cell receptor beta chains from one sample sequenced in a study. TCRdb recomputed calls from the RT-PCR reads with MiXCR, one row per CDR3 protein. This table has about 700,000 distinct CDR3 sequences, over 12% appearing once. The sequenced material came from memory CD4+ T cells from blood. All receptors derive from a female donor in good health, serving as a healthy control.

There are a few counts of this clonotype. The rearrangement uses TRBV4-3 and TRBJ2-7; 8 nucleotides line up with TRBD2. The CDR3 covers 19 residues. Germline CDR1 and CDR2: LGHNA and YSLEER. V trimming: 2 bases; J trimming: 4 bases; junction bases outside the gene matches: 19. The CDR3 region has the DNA TGCGCCAGCAGCCAAAACTCCAAGCGGGGGTTCAGAACGGCATACGAGCAGTACTTC. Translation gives CASSQNSKRGFRTAYEQYF.

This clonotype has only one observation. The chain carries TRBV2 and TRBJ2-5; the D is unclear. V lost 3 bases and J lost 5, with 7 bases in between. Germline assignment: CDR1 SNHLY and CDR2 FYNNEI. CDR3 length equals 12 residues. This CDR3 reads CASSDELETQYF. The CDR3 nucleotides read TGTGCCAGCAGTGATGAATTGGAGACCCAGTACTTC.

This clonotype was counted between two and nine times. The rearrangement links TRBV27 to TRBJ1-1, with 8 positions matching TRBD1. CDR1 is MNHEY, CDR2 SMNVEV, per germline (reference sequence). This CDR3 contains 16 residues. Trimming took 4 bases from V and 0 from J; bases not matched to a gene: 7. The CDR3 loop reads CASSSLGDRLNTEAFF. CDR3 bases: TGTGCCAGCAGTTCCTTAGGGGACAGGCTGAACACTGAAGCTTTCTTT.

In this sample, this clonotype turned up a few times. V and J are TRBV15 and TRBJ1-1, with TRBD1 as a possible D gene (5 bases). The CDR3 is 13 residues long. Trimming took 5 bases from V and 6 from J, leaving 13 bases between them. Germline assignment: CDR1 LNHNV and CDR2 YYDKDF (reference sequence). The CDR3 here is CATSPAGLSEAFF. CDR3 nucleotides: TGTGCCACCAGCCCGGCAGGGCTTTCTGAAGCTTTCTTT.

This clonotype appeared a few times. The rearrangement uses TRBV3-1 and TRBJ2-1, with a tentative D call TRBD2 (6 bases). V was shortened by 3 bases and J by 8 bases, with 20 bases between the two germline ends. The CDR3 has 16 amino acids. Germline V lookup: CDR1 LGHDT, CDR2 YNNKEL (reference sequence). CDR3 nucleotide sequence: TGTGCCAGCAGCCACCGACGGAGGGGCGGCATGGATGAGCAGTTCTTC. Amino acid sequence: CASSHRRRGGMDEQFF.

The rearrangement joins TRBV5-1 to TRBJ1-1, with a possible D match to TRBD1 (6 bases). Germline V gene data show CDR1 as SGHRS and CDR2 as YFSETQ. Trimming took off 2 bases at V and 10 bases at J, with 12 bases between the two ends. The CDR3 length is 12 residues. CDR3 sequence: CASSFYRDVAFF. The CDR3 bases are TGCGCCAGCAGCTTTTACAGGGATGTAGCTTTCTTT.

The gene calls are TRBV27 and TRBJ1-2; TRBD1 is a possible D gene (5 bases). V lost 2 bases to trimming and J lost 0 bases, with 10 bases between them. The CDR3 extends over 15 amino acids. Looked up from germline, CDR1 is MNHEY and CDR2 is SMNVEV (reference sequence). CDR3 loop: CASSLTRQTNYGYTF. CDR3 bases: TGTGCCAGCAGTTTAACTCGACAGACTAACTATGGCTACACCTTC.

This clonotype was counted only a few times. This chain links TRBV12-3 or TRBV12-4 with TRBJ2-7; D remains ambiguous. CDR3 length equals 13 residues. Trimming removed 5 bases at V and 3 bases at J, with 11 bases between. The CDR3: CASSGRLDYEQYF. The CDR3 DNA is TGTGCCAGCAGTGGCCGACTCGACTACGAGCAGTACTTC.

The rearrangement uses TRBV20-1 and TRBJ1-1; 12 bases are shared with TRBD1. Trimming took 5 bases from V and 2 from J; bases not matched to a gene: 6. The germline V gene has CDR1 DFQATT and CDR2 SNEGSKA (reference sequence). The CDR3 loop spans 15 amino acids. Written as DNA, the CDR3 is TGCAGTGCTCCCGGGACAGGGGGCGTTAACACTGAAGCTTTCTTT. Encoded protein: CSAPGTGGVNTEAFF.

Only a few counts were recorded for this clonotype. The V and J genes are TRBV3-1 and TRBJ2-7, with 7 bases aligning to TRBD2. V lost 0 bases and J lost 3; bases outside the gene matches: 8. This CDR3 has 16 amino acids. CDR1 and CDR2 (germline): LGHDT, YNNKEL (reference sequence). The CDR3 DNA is TGTGCCAGCAGCCAAGATTCGGGACTACCCAACTACGAGCAGTACTTC. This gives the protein CASSQDSGLPNYEQYF.